This TCR beta chain is drawn from a study of blood T cell repertoires in COVID-19. Clones were read by immunoSEQ multiplex PCR, and TCRdb kept only the in-frame ones, dropping some. The profile covers under 150,000 clones, with 75% to 90% appearing a single time and 4.3% taken by the ten largest. The V and J ends lost 1 base and 5 bases, in that order; junction bases with no gene match: 12. Germline V gene lookup returns CDR1 SEHNR and CDR2 FQNEAQ (reference sequence). The length of the CDR3 is 18 residues. This clonotype originated in a human donor in a cohort sampled during active COVID-19. Sequenced sample: peripheral blood. The chain couples TRBV7-9 to TRBJ2-7, with TRBD2 identical over 12 bases. The CDR3 region has the DNA TGTGCCAGCAGCTTAGTAATAGGGTTAGGACTAGCGGGGAACGAGCAGTACTTC. This gives the protein CASSLVIGLGLAGNEQYF.